Described below is a single T cell receptor beta chain sequence and its context. Its antigen is not yet known. Per-base qualities were not stored, and no clone one base away is much larger. Healthy humans served as the donors. Libraries came from the immunoSEQ multiplex PCR assay. The source is immuneACCESS, and TCRdb retained only in-frame sequences with V and J called. Part of the clones is not carried over; for the studies checked, unresolved V genes explain less than half of this, and the remainder is unexplained. Present in this sample are more than 20,000 clones, 80% to 95% of which were seen just once. The leading ten clones occupy 0.84% of the sample. V lost 4 bases and J lost 4 bases; the stretch between them is 16 bases long. The CDR3 measures 15 amino acids from cysteine to phenylalanine. Only the CDR3 part of the read is kept: 45 bases, read in frame from the first base. CDR1 and CDR2 (MGHRA, YSYEKL) derive from the germline V gene.

This entry comes from a study of T cell repertoires and Cas9 in healthy adults (dated by TCRdb to the late 2010s). General notes on the study: Multi-effector potency, cytotoxicity and lineage determination within the CD4 and CD8 compartments were characterized for SpCas9-reactive T cells. Preexisting T cell immunity against the Streptococcus pyogenes Cas9 nuclease (SpCas9) used in CRISPR gene editing was examined in the study. General study outcomes and caveats: In vitro, SpCas9-reactive regulatory T cells were reported to reduce the proliferation and function of SpCas9-reactive effector T cells.

The sequence came from a human donor in good health. The rearranged segments are TRBV4-1 and TRBJ1-2, with no D gene named confidently. Sequencing input: CD4+ effector T cells (CD127+, CD25-, CD137-, CD154-) from PBMCs; culture status not recorded. The CDR3 in this case is CASSRPTGPIYGYTF. The bases are TGCGCCAGCAGCCGCCCCACGGGCCCAATCTATGGCTACACCTTC.